The clone carrying this T cell receptor (beta chain) has ten or more counts. As yet, its antigen is unknown. Amplification yielded TCR beta CDR3 regions, with RNA transcripts as the source. First-round RT-PCR targeting the TCR CDR3 was performed with the HTBI primer set. TCRdb re-called the multiplex PCR reads with MiXCR, one entry per CDR3 protein. This sample has 550,000 to 850,000 distinct CDR3 sequences, with approximately 18% found just once. This sample was taken from a study of T cells in Graves' hyperthyroidism and ophthalmopathy. About the research overall: Blood was drawn when the patient was first diagnosed and still untreated. General study results and limits: Ophthalmopathy, as predicted by the model, came a median roughly 6.5 months after the prediction. Also found in blood were most expanded thyroid clonotypes above 0.001.

Blood from later-ophthalmopathy patients was taken at first hyperthyroidism diagnosis. The ends lost 1 base at V and 1 base at J; junction bases unmatched: 9. This CDR3 is 17 amino acids long. Germline V gene data show CDR1 as SGHAT and CDR2 as FQNNGV. The chain recombines TRBV11-2 with TRBJ1-1; 7 nucleotides align to TRBD1. This TCR derives from a woman in her forties or fifties with Graves' hyperthyroidism that later progressed to Graves' ophthalmopathy. The source material was blood. CDR3 coding DNA: TGTGCCAGCAGCTTAGTTCGGCAGGGGGTCGGGAACACTGAAGCTTTCTTT. It is translated as CASSLVRQGVGNTEAFF.